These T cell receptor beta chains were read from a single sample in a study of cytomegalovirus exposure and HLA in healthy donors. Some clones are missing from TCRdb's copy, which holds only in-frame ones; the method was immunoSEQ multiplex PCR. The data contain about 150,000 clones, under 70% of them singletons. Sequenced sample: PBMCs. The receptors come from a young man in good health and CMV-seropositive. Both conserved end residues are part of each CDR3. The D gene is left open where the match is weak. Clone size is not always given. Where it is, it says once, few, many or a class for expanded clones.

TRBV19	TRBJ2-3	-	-	TGTGCCAGTAGTAGCCCCCCAGGGGGCACAGATACGCAGTATTTT	CASSSPPGGTDTQYF
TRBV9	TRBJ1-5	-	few	TGTGCCAGCAGCGGCGGAGGAAGCAATCAGCCCCAGCATTTT	CASSGGGSNQPQHF
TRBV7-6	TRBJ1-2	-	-	TGTGCCAGCAGCTCAAGCTGGGGCCAGGGCTATGGCTACACCTTC	CASSSSWGQGYGYTF
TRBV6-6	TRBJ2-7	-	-	TGTGCCAGCAGCCCCGGGACACCCGACTACGAGCAGTACTTC	CASSPGTPDYEQYF
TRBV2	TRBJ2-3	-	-	TGTGCCAGCAGGGTGGGGGCGGATACGCAGTATTTT	CASRVGADTQYF
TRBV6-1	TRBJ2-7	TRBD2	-	TGTGCCAGCCGGATGGACGGCGGGGGGTCCTACGAGCAGTACTTC	CASRMDGGGSYEQYF
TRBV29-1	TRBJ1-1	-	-	TGCAGCGGGAGTGAGGACAGCATGAACACTGAAGCTTTCTTT	CSGSEDSMNTEAFF
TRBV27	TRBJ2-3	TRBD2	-	TGTGCCAGCAGCCGTCCGACGGGAGCCGGGAGGACAGATACGCAGTATTTT	CASSRPTGAGRTDTQYF
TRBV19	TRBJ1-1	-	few	TGTGCCAGTAGCCAATCATATGGAGCAATGACTTCGGGTGGAGCTTTCTTT	CASSQSYGAMTSGGAFF
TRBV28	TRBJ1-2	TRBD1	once	TGTGCCAGCAGTTTTAGGGACAGGGGGCTCACCTTC	CASSFRDRGLTF
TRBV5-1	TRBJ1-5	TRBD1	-	TGCGCCAGCAGCTCGGGATCGGGACAGGGGAGCCAGCCCCAGCATTTT	CASSSGSGQGSQPQHF
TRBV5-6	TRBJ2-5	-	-	TGTGCCAGCAGCTCTGCCGGGGGAAGTAGGGAGACCCAGTACTTC	CASSSAGGSRETQYF
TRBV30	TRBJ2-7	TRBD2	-	TGTGCCCGGGGGCGGGAGGCGGGAGGTAGATACGAGCAGTACTTC	CARGREAGGRYEQYF
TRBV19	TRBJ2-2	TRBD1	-	TGTGCCAGTAGTATTTCACAGGGGGTTCGTCACGGGGAGCTGTTTTTT	CASSISQGVRHGELFF
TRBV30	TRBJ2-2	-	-	TGTGCCTGGAGTGCACAGGATGCCGGGGAGCTGTTTTTT	CAWSAQDAGELFF
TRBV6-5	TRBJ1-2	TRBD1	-	TGTGCCAGCACCTTGACAGGGGGCAGCTATGGCTACACCTTC	CASTLTGGSYGYTF
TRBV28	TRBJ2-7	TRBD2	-	TGTGCCAGCAGTCCCCCCTGGACTAGCGGGAGGATCTACGAGCAGTACTTC	CASSPPWTSGRIYEQYF
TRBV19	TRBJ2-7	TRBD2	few	TGTGCCAGTAGTCCAAGACTAGCGGGACACCGCGAGCAGTACTTC	CASSPRLAGHREQYF
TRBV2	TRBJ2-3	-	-	TGTGCCAGCAGCCAAGAACAGTGGTATACGCAGTATTTT	CASSQEQWYTQYF